One and the same sample provided the 22 T cell receptor beta chains below, sequenced in a study of neoadjuvant nivolumab and ipilimumab in lung cancer. Assay: immunoSEQ multiplex PCR; the TCRdb copy retains only in-frame clones and omits some. The sample carries tens of thousands of clones, approximately 90% recorded once. The sequences come from blood, collected before neoadjuvant nivolumab, alone or with ipilimumab. The receptors were sampled from an adult with non-small cell lung cancer. Some clones in this sample may be carry-over from other donors' samples.

The chain has TRBV5-8 and TRBJ1-5, with D maybe TRBD1 (6 bases). The CDR3 sequence is 16 residues long. The ends were cut back, 4 bases at V and 1 base at J, with 15 bases in the middle. Germline CDR1 reads SGHTS; CDR2 reads YDEGEE. CDR3 region: CASSLFRRGSNQPQHF. CDR3 sequence (DNA): TGTGCCAGCAGCCTCTTTCGGAGGGGGAGCAATCAGCCCCAGCATTTT.

The chain carries TRBV6-1 and TRBJ1-4; D call uncertain. Per germline, CDR1 MNHNS and CDR2 SASEGT. The CDR3 length is 16 residues. The ends were cut back, 0 bases at V and 3 bases at J, with 11 bases in the middle. The CDR3 region has the DNA TGTGCCAGCAGTGAAGCTCGAGGAGGAGCTAATGAAAAACTGTTTTTT. Its protein is CASSEARGGANEKLFF.

The chain joins TRBV2 to TRBJ1-1; D might be TRBD1 (5 bases). Per germline, CDR1 SNHLY and CDR2 FYNNEI. The V gene lost 8 bases and the J gene lost 4 bases, with 17 bases spanning the gap. This CDR3 is built from 14 residues. The CDR3 sequence: CASGGTEVSTEAFF. CDR3 in DNA: TGTGCCAGCGGGGGGACCGAAGTTTCCACTGAAGCTTTCTTT.

The chain carries TRBV30 and TRBJ2-1; D gene uncertain. The CDR3 is 13 residues long. The V and J ends lost 2 bases and 3 bases respectively, with 8 bases between them. Germline V gene data show CDR1 as GTSNPN and CDR2 as SVGIG (reference sequence). The DNA for the CDR3 is TGTGCCTGGAGTTTAGCAGTCTACAATGAGCAGTTCTTC. This translates into CAWSLAVYNEQFF.

CDR3 in amino acids: CASSFFPGGQLNTGELFF. In DNA, the CDR3 is TGCGCCAGCAGCTTTTTTCCGGGGGGACAGCTGAACACCGGGGAGCTGTTTTTT. The chain carries TRBV5-1 and TRBJ2-2; the D call may be TRBD1 or TRBD2 (7 bases each). Trimming pared 2 bases from V and 1 base from J, leaving 18 bases between. Germline CDR1 reads SGHRS; CDR2 reads YFSETQ. This CDR3 is built from 18 residues.

This clone showed up just a few times. An end of the junction differs from the germline gene, which may be a read error. This rearrangement joins TRBV7-7 to TRBJ2-5; no firm D call. The CDR3 covers 12 residues. Germline V lookup: CDR1 SSHAT, CDR2 FNYEAQ (reference sequence). The CDR3 nucleotides read TGTGCTAGCAGCGCCGAATCCGGAACCCAGTACTTC. Encoded protein: CASSAESGTQYF.

V usage is TRBV30 and J usage is TRBJ2-7; D ambiguous. The germline V gene encodes CDR1 GTSNPN and CDR2 SVGIG (reference sequence). V lost 2 bases, J lost 3 bases, and 11 bases lay in between. The CDR3 runs to 13 residues. The CDR3: CAWSLAVGYEQYF. CDR3 sequence (DNA): TGTGCCTGGAGTCTGGCCGTCGGCTACGAGCAGTACTTC.

The chain employs TRBV25-1 and TRBJ1-1; tentatively, D is TRBD1 (5 bases). Germline CDR1 is MGHDK and CDR2 is SYGVNS. The CDR3 contains 17 residues. V was pared by 0 bases and J by 0 bases, with 14 bases between. CDR3 sequence (DNA): TGTGCCAGCAGTGAATATGCAGCAGGGACGGTGAACACTGAAGCTTTCTTT. Protein: CASSEYAAGTVNTEAFF.

This sequence joins TRBV30 and TRBJ1-5, with D unresolved. V was trimmed by 0 bases and J by 6 bases, leaving 9 bases between them. CDR1 and CDR2 from the germline V gene are GTSNPN and SVGIG (reference sequence). The CDR3 spans 13 residues. The DNA of the CDR3 is TGTGCCTGGAGTGTTGAAGGGTTTCAGCCCCAGCATTTT. It yields the protein CAWSVEGFQPQHF.

The chain carries TRBV30 and TRBJ2-7, with TRBD1 identical over 9 bases. Germline V gene lookup returns CDR1 GTSNPN and CDR2 SVGIG (reference sequence). The CDR3 consists of 14 residues. V shed 3 bases, J shed 4 bases, and the junction held 7 bases outside the gene matches. The CDR3 DNA follows: TGTGCCTGGAGCCTTGGACAGGGGAGATACGAGCAGTACTTC. As protein: CAWSLGQGRYEQYF.

This chain uses TRBV6-6 with TRBJ2-1; 7 bases are shared with TRBD2. Germline V gene lookup returns CDR1 MNHNY and CDR2 SVGAGI (reference sequence). This CDR3 contains 16 residues. Germline trimming cut 6 bases from V and 5 bases from J; bases unmatched to any gene: 13. The CDR3 is CASSSPGGSAHNEQFF. Written as DNA, the CDR3 is TGTGCCAGCAGCTCCCCCGGGGGGTCTGCCCACAATGAGCAGTTCTTC.

The chain carries TRBV19 and TRBJ1-1, with D unclear. V lost 3 bases, J lost 0 bases, and 5 bases lay in between. CDR3 length: 13 residues. CDR1 and CDR2 from the germline V gene are LNHDA and SQIVND (reference sequence). The CDR3, as DNA: TGTGCCAGTAGTATTCGGGTGAACACTGAAGCTTTCTTT. Translated: CASSIRVNTEAFF.

Here the CDR3 DNA reads TGTGCCAGCAGCTTGGGAGGACAGTTTTACACTGAAGCTTTCTTT. This gives the protein CASSLGGQFYTEAFF. The chain is built from TRBV5-6 and TRBJ1-1; D perhaps matches TRBD1 (6 bases). The CDR3 is 15 amino acids. The germline V gene has CDR1 SGHDT and CDR2 YYEEEE. Trimming removed 0 bases from V and 3 bases from J, with 12 bases in between.

This chain joins TRBV5-1 and TRBJ2-2; 7 positions match TRBD2. Per the germline V gene, CDR1 is SGHRS and CDR2 is YFSETQ. This CDR3 is built from 16 residues. J gave up 5 bases and V 1 base, and 8 bases lay outside the gene matches. The CDR3 DNA is TGCGCCAGCAGCTTGCAGCGGGGAGGTTTTACCGGGGAGCTGTTTTTT. This codes for CASSLQRGGFTGELFF.

This chain connects TRBV4-1 to TRBJ2-3; perhaps TRBD1 as D (6 bases). CDR3 size: 15 residues. Per the germline V gene, CDR1 is MGHRA and CDR2 is YSYEKL. Trimming stripped 4 bases from V and 2 bases from J, with 13 bases between. The CDR3 nucleotides are TGCGCCAGCAGCCTACAGGGAGCTAACACAGATACGCAGTATTTT. This translates into CASSLQGANTDTQYF.

The rearrangement joins TRBV5-1 to TRBJ1-2; D is unclear. With 4 bases removed from V and 5 bases from J, the gap between germline ends came to 18 bases. Germline assignment: CDR1 SGHRS and CDR2 YFSETQ. The CDR3 length is 15 residues. CDR3 sequence: CASSGSRARGYGYTF. The CDR3 nucleotides are TGCGCCAGCAGCGGATCCCGGGCCCGGGGTTATGGCTACACCTTC.

This sequence joins TRBV6-1 and TRBJ1-2, with no clear D. This CDR3 region has 14 residues. Germline V gene lookup returns CDR1 MNHNS and CDR2 SASEGT. The V and J ends lost 4 bases and 1 base respectively, with 10 bases between them. In DNA, the CDR3 is TGTGCCAGCAGTGGAGACAAAGATAACTATGGCTACACCTTC. Residues: CASSGDKDNYGYTF.

The genes are TRBV30 and TRBJ1-3; possibly TRBD1 for D (5 bases). Trimming stripped 1 base from V and 3 bases from J, with 7 bases between. Germline CDR1 GTSNPN, CDR2 SVGIG (reference sequence). The CDR3 has 13 residues. CDR3 amino acids: CAWSGGVGNTIYF. As DNA, the CDR3 is TGTGCCTGGAGTGGAGGGGTTGGAAACACCATATATTTT.

This chain uses TRBV5-1 with TRBJ2-6; the D gene is possibly TRBD2 (6 bases). CDR3 length equals 15 residues. Germline V gene lookup returns CDR1 SGHRS and CDR2 YFSETQ. V lost 0 bases to trimming and J lost 2 bases, with 6 bases between them. The chain's CDR3 is CASSLAGAGANVLTF. CDR3 coding DNA: TGCGCCAGCAGCTTGGCGGGGGCTGGGGCCAACGTCCTGACTTTC. Supplemented by reference TRBV5-1 and TRBJ2-6, the full variable domain reads KAGVTQTPRYLIKTRGQQVTLSCSPISGHRSVSWYQQTPGQGLQFLFEYFSETQRNKGNFPGRFSGRQFSNSRSEMNVSTLELGDSALYLCASSLAGAGANVLTFGAGSRLTVL.

This chain connects TRBV29-1 to TRBJ1-1; no reliable D call. Per the germline V gene, CDR1 is SQVTM and CDR2 is ANQGSEA. V shed 6 bases and J shed 5 bases, with 22 bases lying between them. The CDR3 consists of 15 residues. CDR3 sequence reads: CSVSLTQSRATEAFF. Here the CDR3 DNA reads TGCAGCGTCTCCCTGACGCAATCGAGAGCAACTGAAGCTTTCTTT.

J is TRBJ2-1 and V is TRBV29-1; 9 nucleotides line up with TRBD2. V trimming: 6 bases; J trimming: 10 bases; junction bases outside the gene matches: 16. This CDR3 has 15 amino acids. Per the germline V gene, CDR1 is SQVTM and CDR2 is ANQGSEA. As DNA, the CDR3 is TGCAGCGTAGTCGATAGCGGGAGTGGGGGTCGAGAGCAGTTCTTC. Translating gives CSVVDSGSGGREQFF.

The rearrangement links TRBV5-1 to TRBJ2-7; D not certain. CDR1 and CDR2 (germline): SGHRS, YFSETQ. With 3 bases removed from V and 4 bases from J, the gap between germline ends came to 8 bases. The CDR3 length is 12 residues. The CDR3 region is CASSSDPYEQYF. Written as DNA, the CDR3 is TGCGCCAGCAGCTCGGACCCTTACGAGCAGTACTTC. Variable domain in full (rest from reference TRBV5-1 and TRBJ2-7): KAGVTQTPRYLIKTRGQQVTLSCSPISGHRSVSWYQQTPGQGLQFLFEYFSETQRNKGNFPGRFSGRQFSNSRSEMNVSTLELGDSALYLCASSSDPYEQYFGPGTRLTVT.